A single sample gave rise to the 21 T cell receptor beta chains below, sequenced in a study of blood T cell repertoires in COVID-19. Here immunoSEQ multiplex PCR was the method, and the copy in TCRdb shows in-frame clones only, minus some. The sample shows under 300,000 clones, 70% to 90% of them seen only once. The source material was peripheral blood. The receptors derive from a man in his fifties or sixties with acute or convalescent COVID-19.

V usage is TRBV7-8 and J usage is TRBJ2-5, with 11 bases aligning to TRBD1. Trimming cost V 5 bases and J 2 bases; bases outside gene matches: 1. The CDR3 sequence is 14 residues long. The germline V gene has CDR1 SGHVS and CDR2 FQNEAQ. CDR3: CASSRDRGQETQYF. For the CDR3, the DNA is TGTGCCAGCAGCCGGGACAGGGGGCAAGAGACCCAGTACTTC.

This sequence joins TRBV4-3 and TRBJ1-3, with no clear D. The CDR3 length is 16 residues. Germline CDR1 and CDR2: LGHNA and YSLEER. V was trimmed by 2 bases and J by 0 bases, leaving 11 bases between them. Written as DNA, the CDR3 is TGCGCCAGCAGCCAAAGTCCCGGACTCTCTGGAAACACCATATATTTT. Translation: CASSQSPGLSGNTIYF.

J is TRBJ1-2 and V is TRBV12-3 or TRBV12-4, with 9 bases lining up with TRBD1. V dropped 1 base and J dropped 6; count of bases not matched to a gene: 0. This CDR3 spans 13 amino acids. The CDR3 DNA reads as TGTGCCAGCAGTTTAGACAGGGGGCATGGCTACACCTTC. It is translated as CASSLDRGHGYTF.

V is TRBV19 and J is TRBJ2-6; the D is unclear. This CDR3 is 12 amino acids long. Germline lookup yields CDR1 LNHDA and CDR2 SQIVND (reference sequence). The germline V and J ends were trimmed by 10 bases and 1 base, with 5 bases remaining between them. The CDR3 reads CATLSGANVLTF. CDR3 sequence (DNA): TGTGCCACCTTGTCTGGGGCCAACGTCCTGACTTTC.

The chain couples TRBV9 to TRBJ2-2; D is possibly TRBD2 (6 bases). Germline values: CDR1 SGDLS, CDR2 YYNGEE. This CDR3 contains 16 residues. V was cut by 0 bases and J by 1 base, with 10 bases left in between. The CDR3 here is CASSVVNSGNTGELFF. CDR3 bases: TGTGCCAGCAGCGTAGTGAATAGCGGGAACACCGGGGAGCTGTTTTTT.

The chain uses TRBV11-3 and TRBJ2-2; 12 bases match TRBD2. Germline V CDR1 and CDR2: SGHNT, YENEEA. The CDR3 is 16 amino acids. V trimming: 1 base; J trimming: 6 bases; junction bases outside the gene matches: 3. CDR3 loop: CASSLALAGGAGELFF. The CDR3 region has the DNA TGTGCCAGCAGCTTAGCTCTAGCGGGAGGGGCCGGGGAGCTGTTTTTT. Full variable domain (missing parts from reference TRBV11-3 and TRBJ2-2): EAGVVQSPRYKIIEKKQPVAFWCNPISGHNTLYWYLQNLGQGPELLIRYENEEAVDDSQLPKDRFSAERLKGVDSTLKIQPAELGDSAVYLCASSLALAGGAGELFFGEGSRLTVL.

This clone has just a few counts. The rearrangement links TRBV27 to TRBJ2-7, with TRBD2 matching over 7 bases. Losses at the gene ends were 5 bases for V and 2 bases for J; bases not matched to a gene: 15. The CDR3 runs to 17 residues. Germline V CDR1 and CDR2: MNHEY, SMNVEV (reference sequence). The CDR3 DNA reads as TGTGCCAGCAGTCGACCCGGGGGAGCGGGAATAGCCTACGAGCAGTACTTC. Its protein is CASSRPGGAGIAYEQYF.

The chain recombines TRBV12-3 or TRBV12-4 with TRBJ2-7; D unresolved. The CDR3 has 12 amino acids. V lost 4 bases and J lost 4, with 8 bases in between. CDR3 amino acids: CASSYGEYEQYF. The CDR3 region has the DNA TGTGCCAGCAGTTATGGAGAATACGAGCAGTACTTC.

V is TRBV7-2 and J is TRBJ2-7, with 7 bases matching TRBD2. J lost 4 bases, V lost 0 bases, and 6 bases had no gene match. The length of the CDR3 is 15 residues. CDR1 is SGHTA and CDR2 is FQGNSA in the germline V gene. The CDR3 reads CASSLAGGTQYEQYF. Here the CDR3 DNA reads TGTGCCAGCAGCTTAGCGGGAGGGACGCAATACGAGCAGTACTTC.

The chain employs TRBV6-5 and TRBJ2-5; 9 positions agree with TRBD1. V gave up 6 bases and J gave up 4 bases; unmatched junction bases: 3. The CDR3 has 13 residues. Per the germline V gene, CDR1 is MNHEY and CDR2 is SVGAGI. CDR3 nucleotide sequence: TGTGCCAGCAGAGGGACAGGGAGAGAGACCCAGTACTTC. It encodes CASRGTGRETQYF.

The rearrangement joins TRBV7-3 to TRBJ2-5; D may be TRBD2 (6 bases). CDR1 and CDR2 (germline): SGHTA, FQGTGA. Between the trimmed V and J ends, which lost 8 bases and 1 base, there was a span of 11 bases. This CDR3 contains 13 residues. This CDR3 reads CASSLGSQETQYF. The CDR3 nucleotides are TGTGCCAGCTCCCTCGGGAGCCAAGAGACCCAGTACTTC.

This chain connects TRBV3-1 (or the pseudogene TRBV3-2) to TRBJ1-1; 11 positions agree with TRBD1. Germline CDR1 is LGHDT and CDR2 is YNNKEL (reference sequence). V gave up 1 base and J gave up 2 bases; unmatched junction bases: 6. CDR3 length equals 17 residues. DNA of the CDR3: TGTGCCAGCAGCCAAGGTCCCGGACAGGGGGCCAACACTGAAGCTTTCTTT. As protein: CASSQGPGQGANTEAFF.

The CDR3 DNA sequence: TGTGCCAGCTCCCTTAGCGGGAGGGCCGACACCGGGGAGCTGTTTTTT. Encoded protein: CASSLSGRADTGELFF. The V gene is TRBV18, the J gene TRBJ2-2; TRBD2 matches 11 bases. Looked up from germline, CDR1 is KGHSH and CDR2 is LQKENI. This CDR3 has 16 residues. Trimming at V came to 6 bases and at J to 3 bases, leaving 6 bases not matched to a gene.

This clone was counted a few times. V gene TRBV27 combines with J gene TRBJ1-5; maybe TRBD1 (5 bases). The CDR3 loop spans 16 amino acids. Deletions cut 4 bases from V and 0 bases from J, with 13 bases between. Per germline, CDR1 MNHEY and CDR2 SMNVEV (reference sequence). CDR3 sequence: CASSSGGGNSNQPQHF. CDR3 DNA: TGTGCCAGCAGTTCGGGGGGAGGGAATAGCAATCAGCCCCAGCATTTT.

J is TRBJ2-3 and V is TRBV9, with 10 positions matching TRBD2. The CDR3 length is 14 residues. With V trimmed by 4 bases and J by 4 bases, 3 bases remained unmatched. The germline gives CDR1 SGDLS, CDR2 YYNGEE. CDR3 loop: CASSSSGSSDTQYF. The DNA for the CDR3 is TGTGCCAGCAGCTCTAGCGGGAGCTCAGATACGCAGTATTTT.

This chain joins TRBV18 and TRBJ2-1; 10 nucleotides match TRBD2. The CDR3 is made up of 14 amino acids. Germline CDR1 is KGHSH and CDR2 is LQKENI. The J segment lost 10 bases and the V segment lost 3 bases, leaving 6 bases of the junction unmatched. CDR3 in DNA: TGTGCCAGCTCACCCCCACTAGCGGGAACCGAGCAGTTCTTC. Encoded protein: CASSPPLAGTEQFF.

V and J are TRBV9 and TRBJ2-7; TRBD2 agrees at 10 bases. The junction had 16 bases not matched to a gene; V was cut back by 4 bases and J by 6 bases. The CDR3 is 17 residues long. Germline CDR1 SGDLS, CDR2 YYNGEE. The CDR3 region is CASSWGVGTSAPAEQYF. CDR3 nucleotides: TGTGCCAGCAGCTGGGGCGTTGGGACTAGCGCGCCCGCCGAGCAGTACTTC.

The rearrangement uses TRBV14 and TRBJ2-7; 14 nucleotides align to TRBD2. Looked up from germline, CDR1 is SGHDN and CDR2 is FVKESK. V dropped 0 bases and J dropped 5; count of bases not matched to a gene: 9. The CDR3 is 18 amino acids. The CDR3 spells CASSQDVGLAGDYHEQYF. The CDR3 DNA sequence: TGTGCCAGCAGCCAAGATGTGGGACTAGCGGGAGATTACCACGAGCAGTACTTC. Full variable domain (remainder filled in from reference TRBV14 and TRBJ2-7): EAGVTQFPSHSVIEKGQTVTLRCDPISGHDNLYWYRRVMGKEIKFLLHFVKESKQDESGMPNNRFLAERTGGTYSTLKVQPAELEDSGVYFCASSQDVGLAGDYHEQYFGPGTRLTVT.

The sample holds one count of this clone. Other DNA sequences of this sample code for an identical CDR3. J is TRBJ1-1 and V is TRBV5-1; D possibly corresponds to TRBD1 (6 bases). Germline CDR1 reads SGHRS; CDR2 reads YFSETQ. CDR3 length: 14 residues. V was clipped by 2 bases and J by 0 bases, with 8 bases between them. DNA for the CDR3: TGCGCCAGCAGCTTCAGGGGTATGAACACTGAAGCTTTCTTT. It translates to CASSFRGMNTEAFF.

This chain links TRBV5-1 with TRBJ2-7, with 8 bases matching TRBD2. The CDR3 length is 15 residues. Trimming cost V 3 bases and J 3 bases; bases outside gene matches: 8. Germline CDR1 is SGHRS and CDR2 is YFSETQ. The CDR3 DNA reads TGCGCCAGCAGCTCCACCGGGGGGGCCCGCTACGAGCAGTACTTC. As protein: CASSSTGGARYEQYF.

The chain carries TRBV27 and TRBJ1-4; D is possibly TRBD1 (6 bases). Trimming pared 2 bases from V and 4 bases from J, leaving 14 bases between. The germline gives CDR1 MNHEY, CDR2 SMNVEV (reference sequence). The CDR3 has 16 residues. CDR3 coding DNA: TGTGCCAGCAGTTTAATTTTCGGACAGATTAATGAAAAACTGTTTTTT. This encodes CASSLIFGQINEKLFF.